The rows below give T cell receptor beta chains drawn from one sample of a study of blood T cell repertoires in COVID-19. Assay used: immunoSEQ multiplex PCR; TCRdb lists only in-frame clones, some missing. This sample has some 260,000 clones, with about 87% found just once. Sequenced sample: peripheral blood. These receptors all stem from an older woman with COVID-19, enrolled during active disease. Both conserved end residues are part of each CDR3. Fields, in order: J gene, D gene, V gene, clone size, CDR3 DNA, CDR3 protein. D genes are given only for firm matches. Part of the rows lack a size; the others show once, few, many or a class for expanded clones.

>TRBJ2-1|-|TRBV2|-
TGTGCCAGCAGTGGCGGGTCCAATGAGCAGTTCTTC
CASSGGSNEQFF
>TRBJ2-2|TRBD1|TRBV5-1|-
TGCGCCAGCAGCTTGGGGAGCAGGGGGTATGCCGGGGAGCTGTTTTTT
CASSLGSRGYAGELFF
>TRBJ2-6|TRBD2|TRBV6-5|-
TGTGCCAGCCGGGGGGTAGGTGGGGCCAACGTCCTGACTTTC
CASRGVGGANVLTF
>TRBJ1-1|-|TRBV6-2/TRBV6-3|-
TGTGCCAGCAGTTACAGGGGGTCGAACACTGAAGCTTTCTTT
CASSYRGSNTEAFF
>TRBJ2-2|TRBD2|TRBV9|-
TGTGCCAGCAGCCCCCGGACTAGCGGGATAGTTGACGGGGAGCTGTTTTTT
CASSPRTSGIVDGELFF
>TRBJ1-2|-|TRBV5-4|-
TGTGCCAGCAGCTTGGATGTCAGGGCGCCTAATGGCTACACCTTC
CASSLDVRAPNGYTF
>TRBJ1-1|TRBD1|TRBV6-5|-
TGTGCCAGCGGACGCGGGACAGGGGAGACTGAAGCTTTCTTT
CASGRGTGETEAFF
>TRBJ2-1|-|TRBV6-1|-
TGTGCCAGCAGTGAAACCCCTGGACAGTACAATGAGCAGTTCTTC
CASSETPGQYNEQFF
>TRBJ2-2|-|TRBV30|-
TGTGCCTGGAGTGGGGTAGGGGGCGGGGAGCTGTTTTTT
CAWSGVGGGELFF
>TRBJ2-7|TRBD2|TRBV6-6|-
TGTGCCAGCAGACCCAGCGGGAGTCTTTACGAGCAGTACTTC
CASRPSGSLYEQYF
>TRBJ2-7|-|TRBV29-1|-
TGCAGCGACACAGGGTCTCACTACGAGCAGTACTTC
CSDTGSHYEQYF
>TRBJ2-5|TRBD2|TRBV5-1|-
TGCGCCAGCAGCTTTGCGGGAGGGGGAGAGACCCAGTACTTC
CASSFAGGGETQYF
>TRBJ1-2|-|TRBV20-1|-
TGCAGTGCTAGCGGGGGTGGCTACACCTTC
CSASGGGYTF
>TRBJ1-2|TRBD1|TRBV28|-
TGTGCCAGCACCCCGGGACAGGGGGCGCGTGGCTACACCTTC
CASTPGQGARGYTF
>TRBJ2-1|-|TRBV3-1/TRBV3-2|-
TGTGCCAGCAGAAAGGGGGGAGGGTCAAATGAGCAGTTCTTC
CASRKGGGSNEQFF
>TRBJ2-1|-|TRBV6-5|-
TGTGCCAGCAGTTACAGGCTAGCGAGCAACAATGAGCAGTTCTTC
CASSYRLASNNEQFF
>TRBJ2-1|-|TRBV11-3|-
TGTGCCAGCAGGTCCGCGGACCGGGGCAATGAGCAGTTCTTC
CASRSADRGNEQFF
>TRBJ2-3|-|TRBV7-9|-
TGTGCCAGCAGCTTAGACCCGGGTAGAACAGATACGCAGTATTTT
CASSLDPGRTDTQYF
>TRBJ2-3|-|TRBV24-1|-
TGTGCCACCAGTGCCTTACAGAGAGATACGCAGTATTTT
CATSALQRDTQYF
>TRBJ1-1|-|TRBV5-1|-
TGCGCCAGCAGCTTCGAAGGGGTTACTGAAGCTTTCTTT
CASSFEGVTEAFF
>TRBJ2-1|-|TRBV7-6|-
TGTGCCAGCAGCTTAGCCTTAGACAATGAGCAGTTCTTC
CASSLALDNEQFF
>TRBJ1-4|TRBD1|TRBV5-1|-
TGCGCCAGCAGGGCCGGACAGGGAGGTAATGAAAAACTGTTTTTT
CASRAGQGGNEKLFF
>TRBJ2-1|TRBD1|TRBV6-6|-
TGTGCCAGCAGTTACGCGGGACAGGGATTTAATGAGCAGTTCTTC
CASSYAGQGFNEQFF
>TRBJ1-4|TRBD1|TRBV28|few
TGTGCCAGCAGACTCAGGGGGAGGAATGAAAAACTGTTTTTT
CASRLRGRNEKLFF
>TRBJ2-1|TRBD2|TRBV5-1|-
TGCGCCAGCAGCTTGGCCGGGACTAGCGGACCTTTAGAGCAGTTCTTC
CASSLAGTSGPLEQFF
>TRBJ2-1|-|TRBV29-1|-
TGCAGCGTTGAGGCCGAGGGGGGGTCTAGTAGTAGTGAGCAGTTCTTC
CSVEAEGGSSSSEQFF
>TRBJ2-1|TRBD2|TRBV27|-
TGTGCCAGCAAGCCGGGACTACGGCCTGGTGAGCAGTTCTTC
CASKPGLRPGEQFF
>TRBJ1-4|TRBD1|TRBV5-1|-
TGCGCCAGCAGCTCATATGGGACAGGTGATAATGAAAAACTGTTTTTT
CASSSYGTGDNEKLFF
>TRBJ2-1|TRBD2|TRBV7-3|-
TGTGCCAGCAGCCCAATGCTCGGGCTAGCGGGAACTGAGCAGTTCTTC
CASSPMLGLAGTEQFF
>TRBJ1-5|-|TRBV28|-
TGTGCCAGCATCCAGGGGACAAATCAGCCCCAGCATTTT
CASIQGTNQPQHF
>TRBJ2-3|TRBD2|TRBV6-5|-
TGTGCCAGCAGTTTAGCGGGAGGGTGGGTCGATACGCAGTATTTT
CASSLAGGWVDTQYF
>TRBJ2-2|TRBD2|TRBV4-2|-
TGTGCCAGCAGCCAAATATCTAGCGGGAGGGCCTTCAACACCGGGGAGCTGTTTTTT
CASSQISSGRAFNTGELFF
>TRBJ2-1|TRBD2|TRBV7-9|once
TGTGCCAGCAGCAATACTGGACTAGCGGGCCCCTACAATGAGCAGTTCTTC
CASSNTGLAGPYNEQFF
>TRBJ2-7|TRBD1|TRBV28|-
TGTGCCAGCGGCTCGGGACAGGGCTACGAGCAGTACTTC
CASGSGQGYEQYF
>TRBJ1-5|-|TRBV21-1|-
TGTGCCAGGGGGGGACAGACCAATCAGCCCCAGCATTTT
CARGGQTNQPQHF
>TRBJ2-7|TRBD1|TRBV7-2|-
TGTGCCAGCAGCCCAATATTCGGGACAGTTACCTACGAGCAGTACTTC
CASSPIFGTVTYEQYF
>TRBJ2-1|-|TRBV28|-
TGTGCCAGCAGCCCAGGGATTTGGGAGCAGTTCTTC
CASSPGIWEQFF
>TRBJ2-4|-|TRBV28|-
TGTGCCAGCAGTCCCCGGGGCAGGGGATCCAAAAACATTCAGTACTTC
CASSPRGRGSKNIQYF
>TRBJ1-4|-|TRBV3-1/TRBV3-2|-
TGTGCCAGCAGCCAATCTGGAACAGGCGGAGCGACTAATGAAAAACTGTTTTTT
CASSQSGTGGATNEKLFF
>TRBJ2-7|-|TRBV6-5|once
TGTGCCAGCAGTTACTCGAGTAACAGGCTCTCCTACGAGCAGTACTTC
CASSYSSNRLSYEQYF
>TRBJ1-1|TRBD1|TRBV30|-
TGTGCCTGGAGTGCTAAGACAGGGGTGAACACTGAAGCTTTCTTT
CAWSAKTGVNTEAFF
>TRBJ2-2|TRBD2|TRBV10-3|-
TGTGCCATCAGAGCTAGCGGTAGCGCGGCCGGGGAGCTGTTTTTT
CAIRASGSAAGELFF
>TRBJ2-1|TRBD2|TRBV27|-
TGTGCCAGCAGTTTATCCTCGACTAGCGGGGGGGACAATGAGCAGTTCTTC
CASSLSSTSGGDNEQFF
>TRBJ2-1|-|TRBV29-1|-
TGCAGCGTTGATCGGCGGGACAATGAGCAGTTCTTC
CSVDRRDNEQFF
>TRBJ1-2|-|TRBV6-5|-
TGTGCCAGCAGGACGCTTCGGGTCGACTATGGCTACACCTTC
CASRTLRVDYGYTF
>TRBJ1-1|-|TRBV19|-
TGTGCCAGTAGTGGGATTGAGGGTAACACTGAAGCTTTCTTT
CASSGIEGNTEAFF
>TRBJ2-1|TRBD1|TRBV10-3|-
TGTGCCATCAACCAATTCGACAGGGGGCAAGGTGAGCAGTTCTTC
CAINQFDRGQGEQFF
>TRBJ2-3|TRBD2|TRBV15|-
TGCGCCACCAGCGGGGGGGTAGGAGGGGGATGGCACACAGATACGCAGTATTTT
CATSGGVGGGWHTDTQYF
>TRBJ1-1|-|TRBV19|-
TGTGCCAGTGGTTACAGGCCTGAGAGCGAGAACACTGAAGCTTTCTTT
CASGYRPESENTEAFF
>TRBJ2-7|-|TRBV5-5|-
TGTGCCAGCAGCTCTAGGACAGGGGCAGCGGGAGATCGCTACGAGCAGTACTTC
CASSSRTGAAGDRYEQYF
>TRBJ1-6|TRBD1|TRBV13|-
TGTGCCAGCAGCTTCCGGGACAGAAAGAATTCACCCCTCCACTTT
CASSFRDRKNSPLHF
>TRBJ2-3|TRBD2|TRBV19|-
TGTGCCAGTAGTATCGGGACTAGAAAGGATACGCAGTATTTT
CASSIGTRKDTQYF
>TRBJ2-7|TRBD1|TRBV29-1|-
TGCAGCGTTCGCGGACAGGGGTCTTACGAGCAGTACTTC
CSVRGQGSYEQYF
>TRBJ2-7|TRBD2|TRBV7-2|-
TGTGCCAGCAGCTTAGCTCTCTCGGGAGGCCTCCCCTACGAGCAGTACTTC
CASSLALSGGLPYEQYF
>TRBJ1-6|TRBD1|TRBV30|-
TGTGCCTGGGAAACGTCGGGACAGGGTAATTCACCCCTCCACTTT
CAWETSGQGNSPLHF